This TCR beta chain was retrieved from a study of T-cell reconstitution after alpha-beta-depleted transplantation in children (TCRdb year 2016). About the study as a whole: T-cell immune reconstitution after TCRalphabeta/CD19-depleted allogeneic hematopoietic cell transplantation in children was quantitatively tracked in the study by means of TCR repertoire profiling. What the study reported, not specific to this receptor: Hyperexpanded clone frequencies declined over subsequent months; after one year, T-cell counts and TCRbeta diversity were mostly attributed to newly produced T cells. Apparently early alphabetaT-cell count recovery about two months after transplant reportedly relied on only several hundred rapidly expanded clones derived from non-depleted graft cells. In some patients, the high TCRbeta diversity seen at day 60 was put down to recipient T cells and intrathymic progenitors that had survived conditioning.

This clonotype has at least ten counts. Its antigen is currently not known. No base qualities exist here, and no much larger clone lies one base off it. The treatment or condition tag for this specimen amounts to: allogeneic hematopoietic cell transplantation with graft depleted of TCRalphabeta T cells and CD19 B cells. TCRalphabeta/CD19-depleted allogeneic hematopoietic cell grafts were given to the transplant recipients, all of whom were children. Libraries were constructed by PCR. The run used an Illumina HiSeq 2500. TCR library preparation used molecular barcoding, with unique molecular identifiers applied to normalize quantification of the TCRbeta repertoire. The public reads were quality trimmed at Q25 with fastp and then assembled into clones with MiXCR by TCRdb, keeping productive beta chains. Identical CDR3 proteins give one entry, which carries the most common genes and DNA. The sample table records about 220,000 distinct CDR3 sequences; roughly a sixth of these occur just once. Of the sample, about 41% is held by the ten largest clones.

The specimen was PBMCs, mostly from graft donor cells, collected 360 days after TCRalphabeta/CD19-depleted stem cell transplant. The TCR sequence derives from a male patient between 2 and 10 years old who had a stem cell transplant for acute lymphoblastic leukemia, so the T cells may come from the graft donor.

The bases are TGCGCCAGCAGCTTGTTGGACTCCGCACAAGAGACCCAGTACTTC. Its protein is CASSLLDSAQETQYF. This receptor chain uses TRBV5-1 and TRBJ2-5, and TRBD2 may be the D gene, going by 5 matching bases. V and J are truncated by 1 base and 2 bases respectively, leaving an intervening sequence of 12 bases. From its cysteine to its phenylalanine, the CDR3 spans 15 amino acids. CDR3 DNA only is kept here, 45 bases in frame from base 1. The CDR1 and CDR2 encoded by the germline V gene are SGHRS and YFSETQ.